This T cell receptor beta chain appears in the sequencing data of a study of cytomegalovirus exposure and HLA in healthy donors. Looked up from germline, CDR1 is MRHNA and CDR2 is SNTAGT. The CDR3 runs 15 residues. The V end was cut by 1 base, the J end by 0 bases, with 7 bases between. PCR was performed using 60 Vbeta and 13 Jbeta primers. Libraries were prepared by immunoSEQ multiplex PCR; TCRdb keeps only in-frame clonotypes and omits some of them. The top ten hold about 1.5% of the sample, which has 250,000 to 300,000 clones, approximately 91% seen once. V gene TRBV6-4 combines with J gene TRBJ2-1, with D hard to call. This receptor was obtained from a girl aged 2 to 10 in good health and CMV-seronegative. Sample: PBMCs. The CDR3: CASSDYSSSYNEQFF. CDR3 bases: TGTGCCAGCAGTGACTATTCTAGCTCCTACAATGAGCAGTTCTTC.